This T cell receptor beta chain was recorded in a study of blood T cell repertoires in COVID-19. Overall study context: There were acute and convalescent COVID-19 samples, and they came from the United States, Italy and Spain. From T cells, B-cell-depleted T cells, or PBMCs came the material, which was cDNA or gDNA.

Germline V gene data show CDR1 as LGHDT and CDR2 as YNNKEL (reference sequence). The CDR3 totals 15 residues. The junction had 4 bases not matched to a gene; V was cut back by 5 bases and J by 4 bases. Methods used by the authors: Reference gene primer amplification gave nucleated cell count estimates. Repertoires were generated with immunoSEQ multiplex PCR, while TCRdb's copy carries only in-frame clones and drops some. D and trimming were read from the DNA, whereas the V and J calls and clone size are those reported in that table. The data contain about 130,000 clones, about 70% of them singletons.

V gene TRBV3-1 (or the pseudogene TRBV3-2) combines with J gene TRBJ2-1; 11 bases are a match to TRBD2. This receptor was obtained from an older woman with acute or convalescent COVID-19. Material for sequencing was peripheral blood. This CDR3 is CASSSGTSGYNEQFF. The CDR3 nucleotides read TGTGCCAGCAGCTCAGGGACTAGCGGATACAATGAGCAGTTCTTC.